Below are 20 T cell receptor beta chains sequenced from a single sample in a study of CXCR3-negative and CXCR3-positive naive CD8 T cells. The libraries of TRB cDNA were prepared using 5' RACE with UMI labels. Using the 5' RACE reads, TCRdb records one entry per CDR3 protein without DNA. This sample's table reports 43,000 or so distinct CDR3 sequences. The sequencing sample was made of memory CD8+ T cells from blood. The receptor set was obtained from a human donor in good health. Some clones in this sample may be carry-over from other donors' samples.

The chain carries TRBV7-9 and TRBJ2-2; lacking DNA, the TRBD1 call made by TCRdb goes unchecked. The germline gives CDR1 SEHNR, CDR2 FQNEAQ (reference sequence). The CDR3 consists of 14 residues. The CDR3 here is CASSRTENTGELFF.

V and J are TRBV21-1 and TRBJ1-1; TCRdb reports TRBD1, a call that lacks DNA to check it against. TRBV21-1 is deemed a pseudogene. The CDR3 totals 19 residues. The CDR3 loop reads CASSKDGLPQGFMNTEAFF.

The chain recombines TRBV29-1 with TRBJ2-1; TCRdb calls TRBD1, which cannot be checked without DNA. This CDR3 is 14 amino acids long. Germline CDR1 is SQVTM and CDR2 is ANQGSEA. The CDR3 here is CSVEEAGKGNEQFF.

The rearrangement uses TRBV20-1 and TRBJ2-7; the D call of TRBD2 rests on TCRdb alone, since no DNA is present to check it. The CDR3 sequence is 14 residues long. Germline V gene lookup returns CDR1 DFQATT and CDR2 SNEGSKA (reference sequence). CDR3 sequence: CSAQRTSGAYEQYF.

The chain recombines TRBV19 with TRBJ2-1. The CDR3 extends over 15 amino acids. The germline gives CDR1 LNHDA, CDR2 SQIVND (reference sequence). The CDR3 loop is CASIWSGGSYNEQFF. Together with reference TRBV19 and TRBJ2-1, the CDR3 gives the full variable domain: DGGITQSPKYLFRKEGQNVTLSCEQNLNHDAMYWYRQDPGQGLRLIYYSQIVNDFQKGDIAEGYSVSREKKESFPLTVTSAQKNPTAFYLCASIWSGGSYNEQFFGPGTRLTVL.

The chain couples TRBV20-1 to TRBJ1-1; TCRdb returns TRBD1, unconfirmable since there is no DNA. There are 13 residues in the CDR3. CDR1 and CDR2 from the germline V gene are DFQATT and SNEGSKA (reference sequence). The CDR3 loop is CSAPRPQEAEAFF.

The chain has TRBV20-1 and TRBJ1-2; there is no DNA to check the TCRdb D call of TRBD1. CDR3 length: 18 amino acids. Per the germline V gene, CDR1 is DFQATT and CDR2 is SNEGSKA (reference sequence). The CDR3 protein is CSARDLEGGIVRVRGYTF.

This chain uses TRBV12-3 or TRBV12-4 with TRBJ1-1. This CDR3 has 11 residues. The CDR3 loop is CASSWVTEAFF.

The CDR3 protein is CASSFPGDASSGNTIYF. The chain carries TRBV7-6 and TRBJ1-3; absent DNA, TCRdb's TRBD1 call cannot be checked. Germline CDR1 and CDR2: SGHVS and FNYEAQ. The CDR3 runs to 17 residues.

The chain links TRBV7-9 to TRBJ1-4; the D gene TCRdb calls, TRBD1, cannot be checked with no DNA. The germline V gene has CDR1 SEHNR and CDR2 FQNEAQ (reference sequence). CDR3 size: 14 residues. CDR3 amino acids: CASSLQQGDEKLFF.

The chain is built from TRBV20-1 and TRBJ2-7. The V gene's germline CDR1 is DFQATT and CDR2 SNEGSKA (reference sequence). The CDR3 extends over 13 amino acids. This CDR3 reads CSARDRLSYEQYF.

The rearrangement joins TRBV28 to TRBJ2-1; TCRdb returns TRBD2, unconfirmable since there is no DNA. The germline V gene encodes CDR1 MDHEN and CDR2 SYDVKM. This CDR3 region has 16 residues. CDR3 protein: CASSPLGLAVYNEQFF.

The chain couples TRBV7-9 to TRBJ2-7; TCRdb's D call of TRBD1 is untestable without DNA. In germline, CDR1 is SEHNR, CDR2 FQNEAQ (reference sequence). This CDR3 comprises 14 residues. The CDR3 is CASSPPTGPYEQYF.

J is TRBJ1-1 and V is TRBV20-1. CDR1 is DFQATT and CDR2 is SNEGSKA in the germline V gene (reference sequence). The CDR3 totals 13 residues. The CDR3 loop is CSARLMEGTEAFF.

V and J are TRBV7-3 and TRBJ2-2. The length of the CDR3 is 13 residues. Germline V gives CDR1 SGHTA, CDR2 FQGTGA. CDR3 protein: CASSSAGTGELFF.

The CDR3 reads CASSFMEVNTEAFF. The chain carries TRBV11-2 and TRBJ1-1. CDR3 size: 14 residues. Germline V gene sequence: CDR1 SGHAT, CDR2 FQNNGV.

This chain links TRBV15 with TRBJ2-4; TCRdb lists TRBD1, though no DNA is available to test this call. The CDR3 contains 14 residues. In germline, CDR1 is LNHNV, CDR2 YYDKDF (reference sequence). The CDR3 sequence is CATSSRDGINIQYF.

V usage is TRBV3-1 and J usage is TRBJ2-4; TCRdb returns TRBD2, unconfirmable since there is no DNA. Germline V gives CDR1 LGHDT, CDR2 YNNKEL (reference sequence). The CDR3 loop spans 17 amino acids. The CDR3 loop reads CASSQDRRNLAKNIQYF.

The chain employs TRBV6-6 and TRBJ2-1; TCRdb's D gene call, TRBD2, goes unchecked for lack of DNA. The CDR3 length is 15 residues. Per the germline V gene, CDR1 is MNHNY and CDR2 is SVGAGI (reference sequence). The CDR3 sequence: CASSPTLSEDNEQFF.

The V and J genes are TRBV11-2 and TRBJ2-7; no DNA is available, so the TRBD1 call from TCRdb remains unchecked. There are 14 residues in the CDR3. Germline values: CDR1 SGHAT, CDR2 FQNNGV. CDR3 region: CASGTGTVTYEQYF.